This record covers a single T cell receptor (beta chain). The sample comes from a study of technical replicates of blood from a handful of donors. The ends were cut back, 1 base at V and 1 base at J, with 15 bases in the middle. Germline V lookup: CDR1 SGHRS, CDR2 YFSETQ. The CDR3 is 17 amino acids. Some clones are missing from TCRdb's copy, which holds only in-frame ones; the method was immunoSEQ multiplex PCR. Of tens of thousands of clones listed, about 91% are singletons. The sequencing input was T cells isolated from PBMCs. The rearrangement joins TRBV5-1 to TRBJ1-3; no definite D call. The clonotype originates from a human donor in good health. In DNA, the CDR3 is TGCGCCAGCAGCTTGTTTGCCACGCCTAAATCTGGAAACACCATATATTTT. Translating gives CASSLFATPKSGNTIYF.